The 26 T cell receptor beta chains presented below share a single source sample, sequenced in a study of blood T cell repertoires in COVID-19. Measured with immunoSEQ multiplex PCR; TCRdb has only the in-frame clones, and not every one. The data hold roughly 150,000 clones, with approximately 90% observed a single time. Sequenced material: peripheral blood. All receptors come from a human donor in a cohort sampled during active COVID-19.

The rearrangement joins TRBV2 to TRBJ1-5; D is ambiguous. Germline V gene sequence: CDR1 SNHLY, CDR2 FYNNEI. The CDR3 is 15 residues long. Trimming removed 6 bases from V and 7 bases from J, with 19 bases in between. The CDR3 DNA reads as TGTGCCAGCAGAAGGACCCTCGGGGAACGGCAGCCCCAGCATTTT. It specifies CASRRTLGERQPQHF.

The chain links TRBV5-1 to TRBJ2-7; the match to TRBD2 covers 7 bases. Germline values: CDR1 SGHRS, CDR2 YFSETQ. Losses at the gene ends were 4 bases for V and 0 bases for J; bases not matched to a gene: 4. The CDR3 extends over 14 amino acids. The CDR3 DNA reads TGCGCCAGCAGCGAGACTAGCTACTCCTACGAGCAGTACTTC. Translation: CASSETSYSYEQYF.

The chain carries TRBV27 and TRBJ1-1; D perhaps matches TRBD1 (5 bases). CDR1 and CDR2 from the germline V gene are MNHEY and SMNVEV (reference sequence). Deletions cut 2 bases from V and 5 bases from J, with 18 bases between. This CDR3 contains 16 residues. The CDR3 sequence is CASSLNQAGIVTEAFF. Written as DNA, the CDR3 is TGTGCCAGCAGTTTAAATCAGGCAGGGATAGTGACTGAAGCTTTCTTT.

This clone came up once. The V and J genes are TRBV19 and TRBJ1-2; weak D call: TRBD1 (5 bases). This CDR3 spans 12 amino acids. The ends were cut back, 5 bases at V and 10 bases at J, with 14 bases in the middle. Germline CDR1 is LNHDA and CDR2 is SQIVND (reference sequence). Here the CDR3 reads CASSASLGAYTF. The CDR3 DNA reads as TGTGCCAGTAGTGCCAGCCTAGGGGCCTACACCTTC.

This clone was counted only a few times. The rearrangement links TRBV4-3 to TRBJ2-3; possibly TRBD2 for D (5 bases). V lost 0 bases, J lost 0 bases, and 7 bases lay in between. The CDR3 contains 15 residues. Germline V gene sequence: CDR1 LGHNA, CDR2 YSLEER. This CDR3 reads CASSQDRGSTDTQYF. As DNA, the CDR3 is TGCGCCAGCAGCCAAGACCGGGGTAGCACAGATACGCAGTATTTT.

Concerning this clone itself: A junction end diverges from the germline sequence, so it may reflect a read error. The chain recombines TRBV7-9 with TRBJ1-2; possible D gene TRBD1, 5 bases. Germline V gene data show CDR1 as SEHNR and CDR2 as FQNEAQ (reference sequence). The CDR3 is made up of 11 amino acids. The CDR3 sequence: CASSLTGRDFF. In DNA form, the CDR3 reads TGTGCCAGCAGCCTCACCGGGAGGGACTTCTTC.

The chain links TRBV28 to TRBJ1-6, with a tentative D call TRBD1 (5 bases). Per the germline V gene, CDR1 is MDHEN and CDR2 is SYDVKM. The ends were cut back, 8 bases at V and 0 bases at J, with 8 bases in the middle. The CDR3 has 14 residues. CDR3 sequence: CASRQNSYNSPLHF. In DNA form, the CDR3 reads TGTGCCAGCCGACAGAACTCCTATAATTCACCCCTCCACTTT.

The chain employs TRBV6-5 and TRBJ1-2, with 8 positions matching TRBD1. Germline CDR1 is MNHEY and CDR2 is SVGAGI. V gave up 6 bases and J gave up 7 bases; unmatched junction bases: 7. The CDR3 is 13 amino acids. The CDR3 nucleotides are TGTGCCAGCAGATCGACAGGGGAGCCTGGCTACACCTTC. This sequence encodes CASRSTGEPGYTF.

The chain employs TRBV29-1 and TRBJ1-1, with 9 bases fitting TRBD1. CDR1 and CDR2 from the germline V gene are SQVTM and ANQGSEA. The junction had 6 bases not matched to a gene; V was cut back by 8 bases and J by 2 bases. This CDR3 has 13 residues. CDR3 in DNA: TGCAGCTCAACTACAGGGGGCAACACTGAAGCTTTCTTT. It encodes CSSTTGGNTEAFF.

This chain links TRBV2 with TRBJ2-1; a possible D gene is TRBD1 (6 bases). Germline-derived CDR1 and CDR2 are SNHLY and FYNNEI. Trimming stripped 6 bases from V and 9 bases from J, with 12 bases between. The CDR3 contains 12 residues. The CDR3 DNA reads as TGTGCCAGCAGGAGGACAGTGATTGAGCAGTTCTTC. Residues: CASRRTVIEQFF.

The J gene is TRBJ2-5, the V gene TRBV5-1; 8 bases fit TRBD2. The length of the CDR3 is 13 residues. The V and J ends lost 7 bases and 1 base, in that order; junction bases with no gene match: 3. Germline CDR1 reads SGHRS; CDR2 reads YFSETQ. The CDR3 spells CASRGGPQETQYF. The CDR3, as DNA: TGCGCCAGCCGCGGGGGGCCCCAAGAGACCCAGTACTTC.

The chain links TRBV5-1 to TRBJ2-3; tentatively, D is TRBD1 (6 bases). This CDR3 is built from 16 residues. V was trimmed by 0 bases and J by 0 bases, leaving 11 bases between them. In germline, CDR1 is SGHRS, CDR2 YFSETQ. The CDR3 region is CASSLGEGGSTDTQYF. For the CDR3, the DNA is TGCGCCAGCAGCTTGGGTGAAGGGGGAAGCACAGATACGCAGTATTTT.

V and J are TRBV5-5 and TRBJ2-1, with TRBD1 matching over 12 bases. Germline-derived CDR1 and CDR2 are SGHKS and YYEKEE (reference sequence). The CDR3 has 15 amino acids. Trimming removed 2 bases from V and 6 bases from J; junction bases left unmatched: 3. CDR3 in amino acids: CASSLWDRGLNEQFF. The CDR3 region has the DNA TGTGCCAGCAGCTTATGGGACAGGGGGCTCAATGAGCAGTTCTTC.

Written as DNA, the CDR3 is TGTGCCAGCAGCCCGGACAGGGCCACCTACGAGCAGTACTTC. Amino acid sequence: CASSPDRATYEQYF. The chain carries TRBV5-8 and TRBJ2-7, with 8 bases lining up with TRBD1. With 4 bases clipped from V and 2 bases from J, the junction kept 5 bases outside the gene matches. The CDR3 contains 14 residues. Per the germline V gene, CDR1 is SGHTS and CDR2 is YDEGEE. Supplemented by reference TRBV5-8 and TRBJ2-7, the full variable domain reads EAGVTQSPTHLIKTRGQQATLRCSPISGHTSVYWYQQALGLGLQFLLWYDEGEERNRGNFPPRFSGRQFPNYSSELNVNALELEDSALYLCASSPDRATYEQYFGPGTRLTVT.

This chain links TRBV10-3 with TRBJ2-5; D not resolved. Deletions cut 3 bases from V and 3 bases from J, with 11 bases between. The length of the CDR3 is 14 residues. Per germline, CDR1 ENHRY and CDR2 SYGVKD. The CDR3 sequence: CAISESPVKETQYF. CDR3 in DNA: TGTGCCATCAGTGAAAGTCCAGTCAAAGAGACCCAGTACTTC.

This chain joins TRBV6-5 and TRBJ2-7; 9 positions match TRBD1. Trimming at V came to 2 bases and at J to 6 bases, leaving 2 bases not matched to a gene. Germline V CDR1 and CDR2: MNHEY, SVGAGI. This CDR3 spans 13 amino acids. This CDR3 is CASSYMTGGEQYF. DNA of the CDR3: TGTGCCAGCAGTTACATGACAGGGGGCGAGCAGTACTTC.

This chain uses TRBV5-4 with TRBJ1-1, with D unresolved. The germline V gene encodes CDR1 SGHNT and CDR2 YYREEE (reference sequence). This CDR3 contains 13 residues. Trimming left V 0 bases short and J 1 base short, with 4 bases between. The CDR3 DNA reads as TGTGCCAGCAGCTTGGCAGGGAACACTGAAGCTTTCTTT. Translating gives CASSLAGNTEAFF.

The table lists this clone with a few counts. The DNA for the CDR3 is TGTGCCAGCAGTACGCCGGGACAGGGGAACACTGAAGCTTTCTTT. This translates into CASSTPGQGNTEAFF. The chain joins TRBV28 to TRBJ1-1; 9 bases line up with TRBD1. The junction had 5 bases not matched to a gene; V was cut back by 5 bases and J by 1 base. Germline CDR1 and CDR2: MDHEN and SYDVKM. This CDR3 comprises 15 residues.

The rearrangement uses TRBV30 and TRBJ2-7, with TRBD1 matching 10 bases. The CDR3 loop spans 16 amino acids. The ends lost 4 bases at V and 4 bases at J; junction bases unmatched: 13. Per germline, CDR1 GTSNPN and CDR2 SVGIG (reference sequence). The CDR3 coding sequence is TGTGCCTGGAACCCCCCGGGGACAGGGGTTAGGTACGAGCAGTACTTC. Protein sequence: CAWNPPGTGVRYEQYF.

This clone was counted once. The rearrangement uses TRBV7-6 and TRBJ2-1, with 9 bases lining up with TRBD1. J gave up 6 bases and V 4 bases, and 10 bases lay outside the gene matches. Germline V CDR1 and CDR2: SGHVS, FNYEAQ. The CDR3 runs 16 residues. CDR3 bases: TGTGCCAGCAGCTCAACCGGGACAGGGATTGGCAATGAGCAGTTCTTC. Its translation is CASSSTGTGIGNEQFF.

V and J are TRBV30 and TRBJ1-2, with D tentatively TRBD1 (6 bases). Germline assignment: CDR1 GTSNPN and CDR2 SVGIG (reference sequence). This CDR3 has 14 amino acids. V lost 0 bases, J lost 8 bases, and 16 bases lay in between. This chain's CDR3 is CAWSVLLGARGYTF. CDR3 sequence (DNA): TGTGCCTGGAGTGTACTACTGGGGGCGCGCGGCTACACCTTC.

This clone has more than one count but fewer than ten. The chain employs TRBV19 and TRBJ1-1, with TRBD1 matching over 7 bases. V lost 5 bases and J lost 5; bases outside the gene matches: 11. This CDR3 contains 15 residues. Germline loops: CDR1 LNHDA, CDR2 SQIVND (reference sequence). The CDR3 DNA reads as TGTGCCAGTAGTCCGCCGACAGGGAGGTGGACTGAAGCTTTCTTT. Its translation: CASSPPTGRWTEAFF.

The chain employs TRBV13 and TRBJ2-3, with TRBD2 identical over 11 bases. Germline CDR1 is PRHDT and CDR2 is FYEKMQ (reference sequence). V shed 5 bases and J 2 bases; nucleotides not matched to a gene: 3. The CDR3 is made up of 15 amino acids. CDR3 DNA: TGTGCCAGCAGCGGGGGACTAGCGGCCACAGATACGCAGTATTTT. Its protein is CASSGGLAATDTQYF.

V is TRBV5-4 and J is TRBJ2-2; D is possibly TRBD1 (6 bases). The length of the CDR3 is 17 residues. Per germline, CDR1 SGHNT and CDR2 YYREEE (reference sequence). V was trimmed by 0 bases and J by 0 bases, leaving 12 bases between them. CDR3 loop: CASSLARQGTNTGELFF. The DNA of the CDR3 is TGTGCCAGCAGCTTGGCCAGGCAGGGGACGAACACCGGGGAGCTGTTTTTT.

The chain uses TRBV25-1 and TRBJ2-2, with unresolved D. Germline V lookup: CDR1 MGHDK, CDR2 SYGVNS. The CDR3 is 13 amino acids. V was clipped by 2 bases and J by 5 bases, with 6 bases between them. The CDR3 region is CASSEPLTGELFF. As DNA, the CDR3 is TGTGCCAGCAGTGAACCCTTAACCGGGGAGCTGTTTTTT.

The rearrangement uses TRBV3-1 (or the pseudogene TRBV3-2) and TRBJ1-6, with 7 bases matching TRBD1. The ends lost 4 bases at V and 5 bases at J; junction bases unmatched: 5. Germline assignment: CDR1 LGHDT and CDR2 YNNKEL (reference sequence). This CDR3 is built from 15 residues. The CDR3 region is CASSRPGTDNSPLHF. The CDR3 DNA follows: TGTGCCAGCAGCCGACCCGGGACAGATAATTCACCCCTCCACTTT.